The source of this T cell receptor (beta chain) is a study of blood T cell repertoires in COVID-19. In the study overall: The United States, Italy and Spain supplied acute and convalescent COVID-19 samples.

V shed 5 bases, J shed 7 bases, and the junction held 4 bases outside the gene matches. This CDR3 has 12 residues. Germline-derived CDR1 and CDR2 are PRHDT and FYEKMQ (reference sequence). This table comes from immunoSEQ multiplex PCR, and its TCRdb copy is limited to in-frame clones, with some not included. Of roughly 290,000 clones listed, 85% to 90% were seen once; the top ten hold around 1.7%. Adults between about 18 and 89 years of age took part from about two dozen US areas. This clone was seen a single time. Sequencing input: PBMCs or T cells enriched from blood (not recorded which). The receptor was isolated from a woman under 30 with acute COVID-19. This chain uses TRBV13 with TRBJ1-1, with 7 positions matching TRBD1. CDR3 amino acids: CASSAWTGEAFF. Here the CDR3 DNA reads TGTGCCAGCAGCGCATGGACAGGTGAAGCTTTCTTT.